This T cell receptor beta chain comes out of a study of pediatric ulcerative colitis (dated by TCRdb to between 2018 and 2021). At the level of the whole study: Seven or eight ulcerative colitis patients had pancolitis and two had left-sided colitis, with histology consistent with ulcerative colitis in all. From roughly 10 newly diagnosed, treatment-naive pediatric ulcerative colitis patients and a handful of non-IBD control children, paired blood and rectal samples were collected. By Pediatric Ulcerative Colitis Activity Index, mild disease was classified in a couple of patients, moderate disease in several and acute severe colitis in three. What the authors observed across the whole study: Only a few individuals were included in the healthy control group, which was small. Rectal repertoire features separated controls, mild-moderate and acute severe colitis patients; acute severe colitis showed reduced rectal diversity due to clonal expansions. Because the repertoires came from total lymphocyte DNA, rare subsets such as regulatory T cells may have patterns that are not reflected. Autologous blood-rectal clonal overlap was significantly higher in ulcerative colitis patients than in controls, suggesting increased T cell trafficking to inflamed tissue. Two rectal CDR3 clonotypes were detected in all ulcerative colitis patients and were not detected in any of the controls. For technical reasons, blood samples from two patients gave substantially fewer templates, and these samples were excluded from the blood-rectal overlap analysis.

Through the immunoSEQ TRB Survey service, multiplex V and J primers were used to amplify rearranged CDR3 beta regions from genomic DNA. To keep sequencing depth the same across samples, survey-level depth of up to 500,000 reads per sample was applied. The libraries were purified and pooled, then sequenced using Illumina technology. The source study handled its data this way. immunoSEQ online tools were used for productive clonality, sample overlap, pairwise scatters, CDR3 beta length, V/D/J gene usage and productiveness. Calculated diversity was defined as the number of unique rearrangements divided by total templates, multiplied by 100, and Shannon and Simpson indices were computed as well. Principal component analysis used the R prcomp function and ggbiplot package on Z-score normalized data. Morisita's index was used to quantify the clonal overlap between blood and rectum within each subject. This is the immuneACCESS table as TCRdb keeps it, with only in-frame sequences that have V and J called. A part of the clones is gone; compared with another copy, unresolved V genes explain less than half, and the rest is unexplained. The DNA was the basis for D and trimming; V, J and clone size are from that table. Counted in this sample were around 61,000 clones; roughly nine tenths of them appeared once. 3% to 4.5% of the sample is taken by the ten largest.

Measured from the cysteine to the phenylalanine, the CDR3 is 17 residues long. Just the 51-base CDR3 DNA is kept, in frame starting at base 1. The junction carries 14 bases between V and J, which are trimmed by 2 bases and 0 bases respectively. The germline V gene (reference sequence) supplies CDR1 SGHNT and CDR2 YYREEE. No immunosuppressive medication had been given to the ulcerative colitis patients before the diagnostic colonoscopy. A blood sample was obtained concurrently with the colonoscopy. The Wizard kit (Promega) was used to extract genomic DNA from the blood and intestinal samples. Concerning this clone itself: Its target antigen remains unknown. No clone much larger than this one lies a single base away; base qualities are absent.

The V and J segments used are TRBV5-4 and TRBJ2-2; the D region possibly corresponds to TRBD2 (5 bases align). The clonotype comes from a boy between 10 and 17 years old with severe ulcerative colitis. Sequencing was done on a sample of blood. The DNA sequence is as follows: TGTGCCAGCAGCTTCTACCGGGCTAGCCCGAACACCGGGGAGCTGTTTTTT. It translates as CASSFYRASPNTGELFF.